The clone carrying this T cell receptor beta chain was seen a few times. Original data processing: It was from reference gene primer amplification that nucleated cell counts were estimated. Here immunoSEQ multiplex PCR was the method, and the copy in TCRdb shows in-frame clones only, minus some. That table gives V, J and clone size, and the DNA gave D and trimming. The table has 100,000 to 150,000 clones, around 81% seen once. V lost 0 bases and J lost 1, with 10 bases in between. Germline V gives CDR1 SGHVS, CDR2 FQNEAQ. The CDR3 is 15 amino acids. The sample originates from a study of blood T cell repertoires in COVID-19. Study-wide context: T cells, B-cell-depleted T cells, or PBMCs supplied cDNA or gDNA.

This TCR was sampled from a man aged 25-45 years with COVID-19, enrolled during active disease. The chain has TRBV7-8 and TRBJ2-7; D may be TRBD2 (6 bases). Sample: peripheral blood. CDR3 coding DNA: TGTGCCAGCAGCTTAGCCCAGGGACTTTCCTACGAGCAGTACTTC. Its protein is CASSLAQGLSYEQYF.